This T cell receptor (beta chain) was sequenced during a study of a mutant IDH1 vaccine in newly diagnosed glioma. Overall study context: Treatment recipients were about 60% male and around 40% female, and their mean age was around 40 years.

Stated time point: week 35, safety follow-up. Doses consisted of 300 ug of mutant IDH1 20-mer peptide each, paired with topical imiquimod. Administration of eight vaccinations to patients took place in weeks 1, 3, 5, 7, 11, 15, 19, 23. TCRdb keeps only in-frame clones here, not all; method: immunoSEQ multiplex PCR. The sample has about 32,000 clones, 82% seen once. Of note for this clone: Its matching antigen is unknown.

Study-wide results and caveats: Pseudoprogression apparently lacked any relation to changes in top peripheral T cell clonotypes.

From germline, CDR1 is LGHNA and CDR2 YSLEER. Trimming took 1 base from V and 8 from J, leaving 15 bases between them. The CDR3 is 15 residues long. The receptor was isolated from a woman in her late teens or twenties with glioma. Sequenced material: PBMCs, taken from a glioma patient whose treatment included an IDH1 peptide vaccine. The chain employs TRBV4-3 and TRBJ2-1, with D uncertain. The chain's CDR3 is CASSQASLARHEQFF. The CDR3 DNA follows: TGCGCCAGCAGCCAAGCTTCCTTGGCGCGGCATGAGCAGTTCTTC.